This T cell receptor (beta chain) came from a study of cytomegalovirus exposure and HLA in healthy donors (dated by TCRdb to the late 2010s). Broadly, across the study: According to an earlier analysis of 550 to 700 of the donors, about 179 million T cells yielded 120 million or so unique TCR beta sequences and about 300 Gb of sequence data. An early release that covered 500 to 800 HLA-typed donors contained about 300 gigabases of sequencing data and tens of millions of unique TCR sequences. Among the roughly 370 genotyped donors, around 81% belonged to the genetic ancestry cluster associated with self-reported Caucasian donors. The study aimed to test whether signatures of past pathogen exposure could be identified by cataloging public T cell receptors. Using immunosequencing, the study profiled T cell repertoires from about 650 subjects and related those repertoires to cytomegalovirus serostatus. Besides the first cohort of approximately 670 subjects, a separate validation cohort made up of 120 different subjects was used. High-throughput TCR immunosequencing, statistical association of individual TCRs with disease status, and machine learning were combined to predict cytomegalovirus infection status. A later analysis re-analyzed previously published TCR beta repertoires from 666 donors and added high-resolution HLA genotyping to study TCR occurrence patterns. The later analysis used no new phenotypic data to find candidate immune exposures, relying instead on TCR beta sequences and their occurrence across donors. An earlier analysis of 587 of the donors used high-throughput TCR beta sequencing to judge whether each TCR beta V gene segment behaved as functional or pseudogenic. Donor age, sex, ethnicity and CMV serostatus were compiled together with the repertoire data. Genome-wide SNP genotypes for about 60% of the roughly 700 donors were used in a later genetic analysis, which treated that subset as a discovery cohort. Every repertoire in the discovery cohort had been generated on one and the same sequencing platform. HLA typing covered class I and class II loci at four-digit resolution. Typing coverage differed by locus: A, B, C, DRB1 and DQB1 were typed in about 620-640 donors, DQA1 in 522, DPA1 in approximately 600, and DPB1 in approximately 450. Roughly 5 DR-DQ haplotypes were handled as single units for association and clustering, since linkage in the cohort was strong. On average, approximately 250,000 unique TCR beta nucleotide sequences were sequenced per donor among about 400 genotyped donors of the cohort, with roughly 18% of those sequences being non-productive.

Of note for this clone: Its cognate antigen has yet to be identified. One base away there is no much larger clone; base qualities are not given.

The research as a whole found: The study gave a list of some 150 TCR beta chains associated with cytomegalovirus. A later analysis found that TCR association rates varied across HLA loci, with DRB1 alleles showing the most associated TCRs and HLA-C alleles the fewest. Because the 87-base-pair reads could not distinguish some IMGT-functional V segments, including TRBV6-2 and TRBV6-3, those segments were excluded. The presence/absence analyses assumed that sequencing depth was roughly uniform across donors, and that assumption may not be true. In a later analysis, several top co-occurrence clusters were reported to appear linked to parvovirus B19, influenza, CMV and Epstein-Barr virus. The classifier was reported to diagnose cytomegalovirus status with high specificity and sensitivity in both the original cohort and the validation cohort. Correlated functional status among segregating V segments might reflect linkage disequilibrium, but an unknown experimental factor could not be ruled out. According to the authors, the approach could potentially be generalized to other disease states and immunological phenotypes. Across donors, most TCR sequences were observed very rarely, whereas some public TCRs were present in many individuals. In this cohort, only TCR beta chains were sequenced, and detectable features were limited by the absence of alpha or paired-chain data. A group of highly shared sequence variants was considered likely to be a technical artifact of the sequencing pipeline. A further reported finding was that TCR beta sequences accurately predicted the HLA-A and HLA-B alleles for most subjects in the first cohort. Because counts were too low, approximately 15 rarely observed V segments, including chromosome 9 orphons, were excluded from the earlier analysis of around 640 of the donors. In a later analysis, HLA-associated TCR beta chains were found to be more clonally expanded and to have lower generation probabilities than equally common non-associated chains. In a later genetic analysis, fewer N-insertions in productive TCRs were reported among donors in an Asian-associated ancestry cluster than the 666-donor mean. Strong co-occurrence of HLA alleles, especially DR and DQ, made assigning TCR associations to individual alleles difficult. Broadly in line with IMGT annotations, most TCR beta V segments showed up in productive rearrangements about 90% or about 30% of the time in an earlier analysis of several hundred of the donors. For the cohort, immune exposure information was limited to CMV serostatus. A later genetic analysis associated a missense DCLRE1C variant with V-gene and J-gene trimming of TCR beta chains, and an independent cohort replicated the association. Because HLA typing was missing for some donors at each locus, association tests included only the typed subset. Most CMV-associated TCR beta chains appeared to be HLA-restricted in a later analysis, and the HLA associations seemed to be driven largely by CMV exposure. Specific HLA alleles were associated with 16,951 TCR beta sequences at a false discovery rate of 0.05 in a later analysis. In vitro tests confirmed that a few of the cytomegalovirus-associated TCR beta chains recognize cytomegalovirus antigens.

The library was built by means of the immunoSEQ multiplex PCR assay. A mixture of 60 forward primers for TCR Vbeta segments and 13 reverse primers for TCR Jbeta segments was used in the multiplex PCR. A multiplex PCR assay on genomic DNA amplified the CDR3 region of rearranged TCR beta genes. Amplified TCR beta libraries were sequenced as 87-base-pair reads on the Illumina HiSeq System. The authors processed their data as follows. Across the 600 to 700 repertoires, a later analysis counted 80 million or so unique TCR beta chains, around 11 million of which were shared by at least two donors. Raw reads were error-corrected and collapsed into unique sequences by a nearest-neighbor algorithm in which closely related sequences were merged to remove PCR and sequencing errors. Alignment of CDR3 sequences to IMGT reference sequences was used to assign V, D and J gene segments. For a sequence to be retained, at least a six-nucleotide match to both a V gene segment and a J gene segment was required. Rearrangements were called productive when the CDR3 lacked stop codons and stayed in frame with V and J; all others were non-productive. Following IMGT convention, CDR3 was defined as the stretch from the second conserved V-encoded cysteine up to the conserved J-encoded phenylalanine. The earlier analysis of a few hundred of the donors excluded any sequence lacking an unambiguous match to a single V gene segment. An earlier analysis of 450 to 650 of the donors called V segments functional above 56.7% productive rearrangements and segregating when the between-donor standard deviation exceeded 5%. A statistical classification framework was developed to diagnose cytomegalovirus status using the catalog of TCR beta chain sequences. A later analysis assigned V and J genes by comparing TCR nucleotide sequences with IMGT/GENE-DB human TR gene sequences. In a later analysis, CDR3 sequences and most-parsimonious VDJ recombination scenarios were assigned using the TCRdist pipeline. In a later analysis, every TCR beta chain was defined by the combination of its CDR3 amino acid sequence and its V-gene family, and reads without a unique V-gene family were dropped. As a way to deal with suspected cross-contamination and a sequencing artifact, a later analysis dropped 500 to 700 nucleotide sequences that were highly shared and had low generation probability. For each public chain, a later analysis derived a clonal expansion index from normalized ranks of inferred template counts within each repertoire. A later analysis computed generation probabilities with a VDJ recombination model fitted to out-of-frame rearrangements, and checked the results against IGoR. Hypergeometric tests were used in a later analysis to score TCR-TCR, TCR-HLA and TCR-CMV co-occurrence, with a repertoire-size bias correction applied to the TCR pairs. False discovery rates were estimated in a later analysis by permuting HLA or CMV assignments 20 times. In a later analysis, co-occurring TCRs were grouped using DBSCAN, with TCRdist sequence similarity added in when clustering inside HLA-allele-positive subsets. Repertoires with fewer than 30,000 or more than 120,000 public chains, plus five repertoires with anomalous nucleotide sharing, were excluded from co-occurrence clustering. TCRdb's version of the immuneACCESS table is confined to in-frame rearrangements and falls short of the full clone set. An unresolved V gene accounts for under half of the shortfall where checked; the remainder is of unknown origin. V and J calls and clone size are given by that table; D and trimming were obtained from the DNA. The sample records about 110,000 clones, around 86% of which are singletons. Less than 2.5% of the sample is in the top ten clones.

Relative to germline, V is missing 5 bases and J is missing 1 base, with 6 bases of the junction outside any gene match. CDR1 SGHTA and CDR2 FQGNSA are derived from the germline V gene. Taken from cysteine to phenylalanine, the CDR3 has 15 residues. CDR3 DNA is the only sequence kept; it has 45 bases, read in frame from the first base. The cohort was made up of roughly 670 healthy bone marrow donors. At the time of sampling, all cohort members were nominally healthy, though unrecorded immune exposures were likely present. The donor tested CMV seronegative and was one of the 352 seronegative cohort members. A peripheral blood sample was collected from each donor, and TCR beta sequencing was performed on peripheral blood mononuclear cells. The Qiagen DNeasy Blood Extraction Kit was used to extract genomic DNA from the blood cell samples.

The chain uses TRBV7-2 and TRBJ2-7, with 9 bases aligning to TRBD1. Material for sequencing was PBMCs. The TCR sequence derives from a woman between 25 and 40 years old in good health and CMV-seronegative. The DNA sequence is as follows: TGTGCCAGCAGCCGACGGGGACAGGGTTCCTACGAGCAGTACTTC. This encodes CASSRRGQGSYEQYF.